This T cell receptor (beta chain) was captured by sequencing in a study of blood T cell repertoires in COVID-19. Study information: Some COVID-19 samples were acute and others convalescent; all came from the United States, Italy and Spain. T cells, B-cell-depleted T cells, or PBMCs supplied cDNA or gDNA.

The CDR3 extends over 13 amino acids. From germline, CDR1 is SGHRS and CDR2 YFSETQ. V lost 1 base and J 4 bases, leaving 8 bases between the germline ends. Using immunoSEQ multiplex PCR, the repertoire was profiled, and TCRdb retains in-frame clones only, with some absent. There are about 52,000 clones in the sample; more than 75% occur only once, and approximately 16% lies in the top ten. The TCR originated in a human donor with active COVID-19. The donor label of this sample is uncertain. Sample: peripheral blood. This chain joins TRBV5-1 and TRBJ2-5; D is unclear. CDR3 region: CASSLQKLETQYF. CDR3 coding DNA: TGCGCCAGCAGCTTGCAAAAACTAGAGACCCAGTACTTC.